A selection of T cell receptor beta chains follows, all from one sample in a study of T cell responses to AZD1222 COVID-19 vaccine. The repertoire was sequenced with immunoSEQ multiplex PCR; TCRdb's copy has only in-frame clones and lacks some. The profile shows approximately 150,000 clones, approximately 88% of them singletons. The sample here was peripheral blood, taken 28 days after the second dose of the MenACWY control vaccine. These TCRs come from an adult who received the MenACWY meningococcal vaccine as a control. CDR3s include the opening cysteine and the closing phenylalanine or tryptophan. Each record gives: clone size, D gene, V gene, J gene, CDR3 DNA, CDR3 protein. The D gene is left open where the match is weak. The size entry is marked missing in some rows and otherwise reads once, few, many or a size class.

.	.	TRBV2	TRBJ2-3	TGTGCCAGCAAGGTTTGGGACACAGATACGCAGTATTTT	CASKVWDTDTQYF
.	TRBD2	TRBV2	TRBJ2-5	TGTGCCACCCCGGGACTAGCGAAAGGGGAGACCCAGTACTTC	CATPGLAKGETQYF
.	TRBD1	TRBV3-1/TRBV3-2	TRBJ1-2	TGTGCCAGCAGCTTGAGACCTCCGGGACAGGGGGATGGCTACACCTTC	CASSLRPPGQGDGYTF
.	.	TRBV6-1	TRBJ1-6	TGTGCCAGCAGTGACGGGCGGGGTTCACCCCTCCACTTT	CASSDGRGSPLHF
once	TRBD2	TRBV6-1	TRBJ2-3	TGTGCCAGCAGTGAATCCGGCGGGGGGGCGCATACGCAGTATTTT	CASSESGGGAHTQYF
.	.	TRBV4-2	TRBJ2-3	TGTGCCAGCAGCCAAGATACTCGGGGGGCGGGCACGGATACGCAGTATTTT	CASSQDTRGAGTDTQYF
few	.	TRBV7-3	TRBJ1-2	TGTGCCAGCAGCTCCGGACGGAACTATGGCTACACCTTC	CASSSGRNYGYTF
.	.	TRBV5-8	TRBJ2-7	TGTGCCAGCAGCTTTTTAACCGAAGGACCCTACGAGCAGTACTTC	CASSFLTEGPYEQYF
.	.	TRBV29-1	TRBJ1-1	TGCAGCGTTGAATGGGGGCGGGACACTGAAGCTTTCTTT	CSVEWGRDTEAFF
few	.	TRBV27	TRBJ2-3	TGTGCCAGCAGTTTGGTTCCCCCCCCAGATACGCAGTATTTT	CASSLVPPPDTQYF
once	TRBD1	TRBV29-1	TRBJ1-6	TGCAGCGTTTCGACAGGGGGAAATTCACCCCTCCACTTT	CSVSTGGNSPLHF
.	.	TRBV12-5	TRBJ1-6	TGTGCTAGTGGTTGGAGTACGGGGGCACCCCTCCACTTT	CASGWSTGAPLHF
.	TRBD2	TRBV5-6	TRBJ2-3	TGTGCCAGCAGCCGCGGGAGGCCCAATTACAATACGCAGTATTTT	CASSRGRPNYNTQYF
.	.	TRBV15	TRBJ2-7	TGTGCCACCAGCAGGAACCGGGACCCCACGTACGAGCAGTACTTC	CATSRNRDPTYEQYF
.	.	TRBV24-1	TRBJ2-6	TGTGCCACCAGTGATTGGGGGCCACTCTCTGGGGCCAACGTCCTGACTTTC	CATSDWGPLSGANVLTF
.	TRBD1	TRBV28	TRBJ2-7	TGTGCCAGCAGTTCAGGGGGCGCGAACCGGTACGAGCAGTACTTC	CASSSGGANRYEQYF
.	.	TRBV7-2	TRBJ2-3	TGTGCCAGCAGCTTAGCGGGGGCTCGCACAGATACGCAGTATTTT	CASSLAGARTDTQYF
.	.	TRBV2	TRBJ2-2	TGTGCCAGCAGCTTGGGACAGGGGGTTAGCGGGAGGGTGACCGGGGAGCTGTTTTTT	CASSLGQGVSGRVTGELFF
once	.	TRBV4-2	TRBJ1-4	TGTGCCAGCAGCCAATCTTCCTCGGATAATGAAAAACTGTTTTTT	CASSQSSSDNEKLFF
.	.	TRBV9	TRBJ2-5	TGTGCCAGCAGCGTAGCCGGGAGCGGCGGAGAGACCCAGTACTTC	CASSVAGSGGETQYF
.	.	TRBV30	TRBJ1-1	TGTGCCTGGGGGGGGGTAATGAACACTGAAGCTTTCTTT	CAWGGVMNTEAFF
.	.	TRBV25-1	TRBJ2-6	TGTGCCAGCAGTGAATATAACTCTGGGGCCAACGTCCTGACTTTC	CASSEYNSGANVLTF
.	TRBD2	TRBV28	TRBJ2-1	TGTGCCAGCAGTTTGGGGGGGACTAGCGGGAGAAATGAGCAGTTCTTC	CASSLGGTSGRNEQFF
once	.	TRBV12-3/TRBV12-4	TRBJ2-6	TGTGCCAGCACTGGGGCCAACGTCCTGACTTTC	CASTGANVLTF
.	.	TRBV3-1/TRBV3-2	TRBJ1-1	TGTGCCAGCAGCCCCTTTTCAGAGATGGGAGCTTTCTTT	CASSPFSEMGAFF
.	.	TRBV19	TRBJ1-2	TGTGCCAGTAGTACCCCCCTGGTAACAGCTACTACTAACTATGGCTACACCTTC	CASSTPLVTATTNYGYTF
.	TRBD1	TRBV7-2	TRBJ1-2	TGTGCCAGCAGCCCTAGAGAGGGGGCTTCTTATGGCTACACCTTC	CASSPREGASYGYTF
.	.	TRBV7-9	TRBJ1-1	TGTGCCAGCAGCTTCGGCGCTGAAGCTTTCTTT	CASSFGAEAFF
.	TRBD2	TRBV5-1	TRBJ2-1	TGCGCCAGCAGCTACGGACTAGCCTTCGGCAATGAGCAGTTCTTC	CASSYGLAFGNEQFF